Shown below are 17 T cell receptor beta chains from a single sample sequenced in a study of T cell responses to AZD1222 COVID-19 vaccine. Profiling relied on immunoSEQ multiplex PCR, and the TCRdb table lists in-frame clones only, not all of them. The repertoire consists of some 150,000 clones, with about 82% occurring once and the leading ten covering 7.9%. The specimen comprised peripheral blood, sampled 28 days after the second dose of the MenACWY control vaccine. The receptors shown here come from an adult who received the MenACWY meningococcal vaccine as a control.

The chain couples TRBV29-1 to TRBJ2-3; the match to TRBD1 covers 7 bases. The CDR3 is made up of 14 amino acids. The germline V gene has CDR1 SQVTM and CDR2 ANQGSEA. The ends lost 8 bases at V and 5 bases at J; junction bases unmatched: 13. CDR3 in amino acids: CSCPREGAQDTQYF. The CDR3 bases are TGCAGCTGTCCACGTGAGGGGGCTCAAGATACGCAGTATTTT.

This clone was observed once. V and J are TRBV6-5 and TRBJ1-1; D gene ambiguous. Per the germline V gene, CDR1 is MNHEY and CDR2 is SVGAGI. V was trimmed by 3 bases and J by 3 bases, leaving 8 bases between them. The CDR3 has 13 residues. CDR3 nucleotide sequence: TGTGCCAGCAGTTATTATGGGGACACTGAAGCTTTCTTT. It codes for CASSYYGDTEAFF.

The chain combines TRBV7-8 with TRBJ2-1, with 12 bases matching TRBD2. The trim removed 7 bases at V and 7 bases at J, leaving 5 bases unmatched. This CDR3 region has 14 residues. Germline CDR1 and CDR2: SGHVS and FQNEAQ. CDR3 in DNA: TGTGCCAGCACCTCGACTAGCGGGAGTAATGAGCAGTTCTTC. This codes for CASTSTSGSNEQFF.

The V gene is TRBV15, the J gene TRBJ2-7, with 14 bases that match TRBD2. Germline V gene data show CDR1 as LNHNV and CDR2 as YYDKDF (reference sequence). Trimming at V came to 4 bases and at J to 4 bases, leaving 3 bases not matched to a gene. CDR3 length equals 15 residues. CDR3 sequence reads: CATSIGLAGGYEQYF. CDR3 nucleotide sequence: TGTGCCACCAGCATTGGACTAGCGGGAGGTTACGAGCAGTACTTC.

This chain uses TRBV15 with TRBJ1-2; D gene unclear. Trimming shortened V by 4 bases and J by 2 bases, and 5 bases separated the two germline ends. CDR1 and CDR2 from the germline V gene are LNHNV and YYDKDF (reference sequence). The CDR3 is 12 residues long. CDR3 residues: CATSIDNYGYTF. CDR3 in DNA: TGTGCCACCAGCATCGACAACTATGGCTACACCTTC.

The chain uses TRBV6-5 and TRBJ1-5; maybe TRBD1 (5 bases). The germline CDR1 and CDR2 sequences are MNHEY and SVGAGI. Trimming stripped 6 bases from V and 0 bases from J, with 12 bases between. The CDR3 covers 15 residues. The CDR3 DNA sequence: TGTGCCAGCAGGTTGACAGCTGATAGCAATCAGCCCCAGCATTTT. It is translated as CASRLTADSNQPQHF.

The CDR3 sequence is CASSPQGQVSYNEQFF. The CDR3, as DNA: TGCGCCAGCAGCCCTCAAGGACAGGTTTCCTACAATGAGCAGTTCTTC. This chain links TRBV5-1 with TRBJ2-1; 7 nucleotides match TRBD1. CDR1 is SGHRS, CDR2 YFSETQ, per germline. V was clipped by 4 bases and J by 1 base; unmatched bases: 8. The CDR3 totals 16 residues.

V usage is TRBV5-6 and J usage is TRBJ2-5; 8 bases align to TRBD1. Trimming removed 4 bases from V and 5 bases from J; junction bases left unmatched: 4. The CDR3 contains 13 residues. Looked up from germline, CDR1 is SGHDT and CDR2 is YYEEEE. CDR3 sequence (DNA): TGTGCCAGCAGCCAGGACAGGGCCGAGACCCAGTACTTC. Protein sequence: CASSQDRAETQYF.

V usage is TRBV11-2 and J usage is TRBJ1-3; no reliable D call. V was clipped by 2 bases and J by 2 bases, with 16 bases between them. This CDR3 is built from 17 residues. From germline, CDR1 is SGHAT and CDR2 FQNNGV. The CDR3, as DNA: TGTGCCAGCAGCTTATCCTTCGCCCTAAGCCCTGGAAACACCATATATTTT. It codes for CASSLSFALSPGNTIYF. Looking up the rest from reference TRBV11-2 and TRBJ1-3 gives the full variable domain: EAGVAQSPRYKIIEKRQSVAFWCNPISGHATLYWYQQILGQGPKLLIQFQNNGVVDDSQLPKDRFSAERLKGVDSTLKIQPAKLEDSAVYLCASSLSFALSPGNTIYFGEGSWLTVV.

The rearrangement joins TRBV20-1 to TRBJ1-2; 8 nucleotides align to TRBD1. Germline loops: CDR1 DFQATT, CDR2 SNEGSKA (reference sequence). The CDR3 loop spans 13 amino acids. Trimming took 3 bases from V and 5 from J; bases not matched to a gene: 5. The CDR3 DNA follows: TGCAGTGCTAGTCTCCAGGGGGCATATGGCTACACCTTC. It encodes CSASLQGAYGYTF.

J is TRBJ1-4 and V is TRBV5-1; no clear D gene. V dropped 2 bases and J dropped 0 bases, with 8 bases sitting between them. CDR1 and CDR2 (germline): SGHRS, YFSETQ. The CDR3 spans 15 residues. DNA for the CDR3: TGCGCCAGCAGCTTCGACCGCGCAACTAATGAAAAACTGTTTTTT. This encodes CASSFDRATNEKLFF.

The chain's CDR3 is CASSQVDANTGELFF. The DNA for the CDR3 is TGTGCCAGCAGCCAAGTCGACGCGAACACCGGGGAGCTGTTTTTT. This rearrangement joins TRBV3-1 (or the pseudogene TRBV3-2) to TRBJ2-2; no firm D call. Trimming took 1 base from V and 0 from J, leaving 6 bases between them. The CDR3 totals 15 residues. Germline V gene data show CDR1 as LGHDT and CDR2 as YNNKEL (reference sequence).

V usage is TRBV27 and J usage is TRBJ1-5; D ambiguous. Germline CDR1 reads MNHEY; CDR2 reads SMNVEV (reference sequence). This CDR3 spans 14 amino acids. V was clipped by 0 bases and J by 1 base, with 4 bases between them. CDR3 amino acids: CASSLSGSNQPQHF. The DNA of the CDR3 is TGTGCCAGCAGTTTATCGGGGAGCAATCAGCCCCAGCATTTT.

The chain couples TRBV27 to TRBJ1-2; the match to TRBD1 covers 8 bases. The CDR3 consists of 14 residues. Germline V gene data show CDR1 as MNHEY and CDR2 as SMNVEV (reference sequence). J gave up 8 bases and V 5 bases, and 10 bases lay outside the gene matches. CDR3 protein: CASSTRDRSEGYTF. The CDR3 DNA follows: TGTGCCAGCAGTACCCGGGACAGGTCGGAGGGCTACACCTTC.

The V call is TRBV7-9, the J call TRBJ1-3; tentative D call: TRBD1 (5 bases). Trimming left V 6 bases short and J 4 bases short, with 16 bases between. The CDR3 runs to 15 residues. Germline V lookup: CDR1 SEHNR, CDR2 FQNEAQ (reference sequence). CDR3 sequence reads: CASRESTGTGNTIYF. The DNA for the CDR3 is TGTGCCAGCAGGGAGTCTACGGGGACCGGAAACACCATATATTTT. The full variable domain, in which reference TRBV7-9 and TRBJ1-3 provide the parts outside the CDR3, is DTGVSQNPRHKITKRGQNVTFRCDPISEHNRLYWYRQTLGQGPEFLTYFQNEAQLEKSRLLSDRFSAERPKGSFSTLEIQRTEQGDSAMYLCASRESTGTGNTIYFGEGSWLTVV.

V usage is TRBV5-1 and J usage is TRBJ2-2; 7 bases match TRBD1. CDR1 SGHRS and CDR2 YFSETQ come from the germline V gene. There are 15 residues in the CDR3. J lost 3 bases, V lost 1 base, and 3 bases had no gene match. CDR3 sequence (DNA): TGCGCCAGCAGCTTGTCCGGGACAGACACCGGGGAGCTGTTTTTT. Translated, it gives CASSLSGTDTGELFF.

V usage is TRBV29-1 and J usage is TRBJ1-2; D not certain. Trimming left V 0 bases short and J 8 bases short, with 10 bases between. Germline CDR1 is SQVTM and CDR2 is ANQGSEA. This CDR3 has 12 amino acids. CDR3 bases: TGCAGCGTTGAAGAGGAGGGTCGGGGCTACACCTTC. It translates to CSVEEEGRGYTF.